This TCR beta chain was observed in a study of blood T cells in healthy people across ages. This CDR3 comprises 16 residues. The germline V gene has CDR1 SGHRS and CDR2 YFSETQ. To note about this clonotype: Its antigen is unknown. The junction differs from germline at one of its ends, possibly a read error.

Through a sample-barcoded 5' primer and a J-beta primer mix, a second PCR was run for roughly 7 to 11 cycles. From the 5' RACE reads, TCRdb called clonotypes with MiXCR, one entry per CDR3 protein. The sample lists 1,300,000 or so distinct CDR3 sequences; approximately 59% were seen once. Study observations and caveats: Researchers report that TCR beta diversity correlated strongly with naive T cell percentage.

The chain uses TRBV5-1 and TRBJ2-1; D is undetermined. The TCR comes from a man aged 18 to 30 in good health. Sequencing input: blood. The CDR3 DNA follows: TGCGCCAGCAGCTTGGGGGGTGAAAATGGTAACAATGAGCGGTTCTTC. It encodes CASSLGGENGNNERFF.